The 6 T cell receptor beta chains in this list originate from one sample, sequenced in a study of OX40 agonist ivuxolimab in advanced cancers. Sequenced by immunoSEQ multiplex PCR; TCRdb stores in-frame clones only, minus some. The data show approximately 94,000 clones, about 88% seen once. Source: CD4+ or CD8+ T cells sorted from blood, taken in a trial of the OX40 agonist ivuxolimab. These receptors were taken from an adult with an advanced solid tumor such as melanoma, head and neck, liver or kidney cancer.

The V call is TRBV10-3, the J call TRBJ1-3; unclear D gene. V gave up 2 bases and J gave up 4 bases, with 9 bases separating them. The CDR3 runs to 14 residues. Germline-derived CDR1 and CDR2 are ENHRY and SYGVKD. The CDR3 nucleotides are TGTGCCATCAGTGAGAATGGGTTAGGAAACACCATATATTTT. Translated: CAISENGLGNTIYF.

This clone was found a few times. The chain is built from TRBV19 and TRBJ2-1, with D possibly matching TRBD1 (6 bases). CDR1 LNHDA and CDR2 SQIVND come from the germline V gene (reference sequence). The ends were cut back, 5 bases at V and 0 bases at J, with 17 bases in the middle. The CDR3 loop spans 17 amino acids. CDR3 residues: CASSAYRVKSSYNEQFF. For the CDR3, the DNA is TGTGCCAGTAGTGCCTACAGGGTAAAGAGCTCCTACAATGAGCAGTTCTTC.

This clone was recorded once. The chain is built from TRBV28 and TRBJ2-5; 8 bases are shared with TRBD2. The J segment lost 4 bases and the V segment lost 4 bases, leaving 2 bases of the junction unmatched. CDR3 length equals 13 residues. Germline CDR1 and CDR2: MDHEN and SYDVKM. CDR3 in amino acids: CASSSLAGETQYF. The CDR3 bases are TGTGCCAGCAGTTCCCTAGCGGGAGAGACCCAGTACTTC.

This chain uses TRBV9 with TRBJ1-4; D may be TRBD1 (6 bases). The V end was cut by 0 bases, the J end by 3 bases, with 15 bases between. The V gene's germline CDR1 is SGDLS and CDR2 YYNGEE. There are 17 residues in the CDR3. The CDR3 sequence is CASSVGTGLGSNEKLFF. The DNA of the CDR3 is TGTGCCAGCAGCGTAGGAACAGGGCTGGGGTCTAATGAAAAACTGTTTTTT.

V gene TRBV7-9 combines with J gene TRBJ2-7; D is uncertain. The CDR3 totals 13 residues. The germline V gene encodes CDR1 SEHNR and CDR2 FQNEAQ (reference sequence). V shed 1 base and J shed 7 bases, with 11 bases lying between them. CDR3 DNA: TGTGCCAGCAGCTTAGTTCCGGACGGGGAGCAGTACTTC. Protein product: CASSLVPDGEQYF.

CDR3 amino acids: CASSLVPGNEQFF. In nucleotides, the CDR3 is TGTGCCAGCAGCTTGGTTCCGGGCAATGAGCAGTTCTTC. The gene calls are TRBV5-6 and TRBJ2-1, with unresolved D. Trimming stripped 0 bases from V and 6 bases from J, with 7 bases between. Germline V gene data show CDR1 as SGHDT and CDR2 as YYEEEE. The CDR3 is 13 amino acids.